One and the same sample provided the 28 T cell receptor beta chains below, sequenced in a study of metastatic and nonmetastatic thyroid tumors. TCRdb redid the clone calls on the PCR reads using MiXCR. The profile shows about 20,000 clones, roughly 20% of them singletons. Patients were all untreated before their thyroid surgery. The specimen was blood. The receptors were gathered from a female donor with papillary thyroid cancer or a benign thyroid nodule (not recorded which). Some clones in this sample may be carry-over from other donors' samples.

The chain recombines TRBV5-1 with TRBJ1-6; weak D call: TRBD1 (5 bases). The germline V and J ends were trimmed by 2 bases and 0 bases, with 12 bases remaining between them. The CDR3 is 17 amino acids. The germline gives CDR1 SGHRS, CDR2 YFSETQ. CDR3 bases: TGCGCCAGCAGCTTAGGAGGAGGGGACTCCTATAATTCACCCCTCCACTTT. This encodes CASSLGGGDSYNSPLHF.

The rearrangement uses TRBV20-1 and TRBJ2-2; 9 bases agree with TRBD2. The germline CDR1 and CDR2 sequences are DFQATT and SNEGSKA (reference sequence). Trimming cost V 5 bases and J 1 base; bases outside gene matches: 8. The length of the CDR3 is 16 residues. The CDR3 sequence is CSASLGGGENTGELFF. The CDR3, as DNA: TGCAGTGCTTCGCTTGGCGGGGGGGAGAACACCGGGGAGCTGTTTTTT.

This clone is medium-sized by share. CDR3: CASSYGPGGNTIYF. The CDR3 nucleotides are TGTGCCAGCAGTTACGGTCCAGGAGGAAACACCATATATTTT. V and J are TRBV6-5 and TRBJ1-3, with no clear D. The germline V gene encodes CDR1 MNHEY and CDR2 SVGAGI. Trimming stripped 2 bases from V and 4 bases from J, with 9 bases between. The CDR3 has 14 residues.

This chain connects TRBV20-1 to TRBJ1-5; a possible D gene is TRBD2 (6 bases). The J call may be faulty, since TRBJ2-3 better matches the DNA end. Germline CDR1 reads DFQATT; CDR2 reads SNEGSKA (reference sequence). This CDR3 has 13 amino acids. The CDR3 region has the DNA TGCAGTGCTAGAGTGCCTAGCGATCAGCCCCAGTATTTT. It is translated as CSARVPSDQPQYF.

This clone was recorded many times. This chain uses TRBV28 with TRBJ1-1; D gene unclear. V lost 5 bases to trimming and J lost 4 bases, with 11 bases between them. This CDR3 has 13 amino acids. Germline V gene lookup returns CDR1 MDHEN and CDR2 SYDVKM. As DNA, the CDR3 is TGTGCCAGCAGTATCGAATATCGCACTGAAGCTTTCTTT. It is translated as CASSIEYRTEAFF.

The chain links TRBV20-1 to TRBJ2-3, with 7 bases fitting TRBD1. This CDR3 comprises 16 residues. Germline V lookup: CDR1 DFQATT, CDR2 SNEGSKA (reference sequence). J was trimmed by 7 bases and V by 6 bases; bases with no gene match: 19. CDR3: CSANSPTGCDSYTQYF. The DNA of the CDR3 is TGCAGTGCCAATTCCCCGACAGGGTGCGATTCATATACGCAGTATTTT.

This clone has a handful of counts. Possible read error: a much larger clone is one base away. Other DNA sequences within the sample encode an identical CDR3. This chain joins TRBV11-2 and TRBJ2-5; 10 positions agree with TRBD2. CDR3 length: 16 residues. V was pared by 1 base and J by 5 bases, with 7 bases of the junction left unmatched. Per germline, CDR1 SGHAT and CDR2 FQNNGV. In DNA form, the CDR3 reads TGTGCCAGCAGCTTAGCCAGCGGGGGGGCCGCTGAGACCCAGTACTTC. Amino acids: CASSLASGGAAETQYF.

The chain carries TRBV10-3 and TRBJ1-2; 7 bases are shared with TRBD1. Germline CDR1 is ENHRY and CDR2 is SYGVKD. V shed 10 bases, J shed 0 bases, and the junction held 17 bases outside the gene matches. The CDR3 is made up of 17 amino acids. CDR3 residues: CATPAGTVEISNYGYTF. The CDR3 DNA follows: TGTGCCACCCCCGCCGGGACAGTGGAAATATCTAACTATGGCTACACCTTC.

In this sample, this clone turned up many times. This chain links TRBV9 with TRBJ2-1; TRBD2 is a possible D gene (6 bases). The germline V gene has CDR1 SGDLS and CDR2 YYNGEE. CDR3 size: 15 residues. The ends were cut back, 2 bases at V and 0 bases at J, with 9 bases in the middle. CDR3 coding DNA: TGTGCCAGCAGCGTGGGAGGAGACTCCTACAATGAGCAGTTCTTC. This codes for CASSVGGDSYNEQFF.

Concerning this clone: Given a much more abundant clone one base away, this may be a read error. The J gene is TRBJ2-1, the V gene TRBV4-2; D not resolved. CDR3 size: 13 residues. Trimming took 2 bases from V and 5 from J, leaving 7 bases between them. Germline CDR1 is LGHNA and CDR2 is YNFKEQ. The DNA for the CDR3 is TGTGCCAGCAGCCAATTGGCAGACAATGAGCAGTTCTTC. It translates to CASSQLADNEQFF.

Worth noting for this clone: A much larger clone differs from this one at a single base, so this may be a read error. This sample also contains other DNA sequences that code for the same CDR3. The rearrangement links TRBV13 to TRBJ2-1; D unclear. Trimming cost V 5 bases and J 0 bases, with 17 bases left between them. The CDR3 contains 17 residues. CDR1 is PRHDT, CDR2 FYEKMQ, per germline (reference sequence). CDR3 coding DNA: TGTGCCAGCAGCCCCCCCCCGGCCCGGAGCTCCTACAATGAGCAGTTCTTC. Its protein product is CASSPPPARSSYNEQFF.

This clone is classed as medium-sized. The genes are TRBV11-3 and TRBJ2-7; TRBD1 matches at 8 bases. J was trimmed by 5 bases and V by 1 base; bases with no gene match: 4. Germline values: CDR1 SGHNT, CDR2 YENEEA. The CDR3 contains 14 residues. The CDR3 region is CASSLGRGRNEQYF. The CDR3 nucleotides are TGTGCCAGCAGCTTAGGCAGGGGGCGTAACGAGCAGTACTTC. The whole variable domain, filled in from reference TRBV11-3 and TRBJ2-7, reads EAGVVQSPRYKIIEKKQPVAFWCNPISGHNTLYWYLQNLGQGPELLIRYENEEAVDDSQLPKDRFSAERLKGVDSTLKIQPAELGDSAVYLCASSLGRGRNEQYFGPGTRLTVT.

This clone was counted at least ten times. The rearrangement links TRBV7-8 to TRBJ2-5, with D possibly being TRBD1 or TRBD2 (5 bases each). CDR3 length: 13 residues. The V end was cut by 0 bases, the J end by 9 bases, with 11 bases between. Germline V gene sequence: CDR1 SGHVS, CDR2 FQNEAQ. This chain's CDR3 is CASSLAGAGAQYF. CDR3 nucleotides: TGTGCCAGCAGCTTAGCAGGGGCCGGGGCCCAGTACTTC.

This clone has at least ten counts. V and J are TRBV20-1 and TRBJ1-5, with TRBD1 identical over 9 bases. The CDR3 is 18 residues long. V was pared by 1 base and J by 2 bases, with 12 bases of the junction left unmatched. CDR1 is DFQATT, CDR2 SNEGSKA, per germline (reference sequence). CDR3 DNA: TGCAGTGCTAGAGGAGAGGACAGGGGTTGGGTCGGCAATCAGCCCCAGCATTTT. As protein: CSARGEDRGWVGNQPQHF.

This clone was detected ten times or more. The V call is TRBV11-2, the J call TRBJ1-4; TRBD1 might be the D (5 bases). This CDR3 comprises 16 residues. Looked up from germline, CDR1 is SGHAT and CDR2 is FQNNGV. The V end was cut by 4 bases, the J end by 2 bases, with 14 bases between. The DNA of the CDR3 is TGTGCCAGCAGCTGGCCCGCAGGGAGGACTAATGAAAAACTGTTTTTT. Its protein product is CASSWPAGRTNEKLFF.

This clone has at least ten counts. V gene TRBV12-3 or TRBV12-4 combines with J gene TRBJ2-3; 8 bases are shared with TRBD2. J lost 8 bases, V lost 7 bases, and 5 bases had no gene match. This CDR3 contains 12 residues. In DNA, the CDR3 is TGTGCCAGCATGGTAGCGGGACTTACGCAGTATTTT. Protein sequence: CASMVAGLTQYF.

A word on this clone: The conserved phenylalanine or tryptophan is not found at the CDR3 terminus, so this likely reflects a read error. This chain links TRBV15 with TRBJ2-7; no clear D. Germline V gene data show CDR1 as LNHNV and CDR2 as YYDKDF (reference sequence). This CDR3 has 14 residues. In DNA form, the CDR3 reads TGTGCCATCAGCAGAGATGAGTCTACCTACGAGCAGTACTCC. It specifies CAISRDESTYEQYS.

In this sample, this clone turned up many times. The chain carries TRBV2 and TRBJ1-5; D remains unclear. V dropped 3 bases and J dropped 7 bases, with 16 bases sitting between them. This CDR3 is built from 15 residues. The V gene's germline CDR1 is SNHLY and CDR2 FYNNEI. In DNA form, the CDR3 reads TGTGCCAGCAGTGAGGATTGGCCAGTGTCCCAGCCCCAGCATTTT. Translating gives CASSEDWPVSQPQHF.

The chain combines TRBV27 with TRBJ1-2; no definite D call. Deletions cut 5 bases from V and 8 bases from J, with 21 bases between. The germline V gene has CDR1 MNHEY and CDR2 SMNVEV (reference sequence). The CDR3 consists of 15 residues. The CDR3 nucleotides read TGTGCCAGCAGTCTCGCCCTCCAGGCCCACGGGGGCTACACCTTC. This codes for CASSLALQAHGGYTF.

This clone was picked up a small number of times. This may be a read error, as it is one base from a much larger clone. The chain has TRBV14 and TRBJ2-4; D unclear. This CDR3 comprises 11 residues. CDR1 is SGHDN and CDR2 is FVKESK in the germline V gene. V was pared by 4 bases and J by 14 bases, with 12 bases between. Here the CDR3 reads CASSLVTQKYF. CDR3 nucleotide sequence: TGTGCCAGCAGCCTCGTGACACAAAAGTACTTC.

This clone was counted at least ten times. CDR3 protein: CATSDLYGYTF. CDR3 coding DNA: TGTGCCACCAGTGATTTGTATGGCTACACCTTC. The chain links TRBV24-1 to TRBJ1-2; D unresolved. Trimming pared 0 bases from V and 5 bases from J, leaving 0 bases between. CDR1 is KGHDR, CDR2 SFDVKD, per germline. This CDR3 spans 11 amino acids.

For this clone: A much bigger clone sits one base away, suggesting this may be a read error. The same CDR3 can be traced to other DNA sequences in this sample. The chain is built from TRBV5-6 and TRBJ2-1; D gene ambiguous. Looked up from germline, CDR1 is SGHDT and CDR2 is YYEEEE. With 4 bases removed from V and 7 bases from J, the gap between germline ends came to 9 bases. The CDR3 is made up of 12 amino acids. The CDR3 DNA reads TGTGCCAGCAGCCCTAACGGTAATGAGCAGTTCTTC. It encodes CASSPNGNEQFF.

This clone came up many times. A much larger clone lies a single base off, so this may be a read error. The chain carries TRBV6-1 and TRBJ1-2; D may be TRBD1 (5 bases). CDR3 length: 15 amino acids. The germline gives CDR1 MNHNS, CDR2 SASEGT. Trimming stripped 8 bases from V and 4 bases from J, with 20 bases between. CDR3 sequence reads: CASGPRLGETYGYTF. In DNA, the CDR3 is TGTGCCAGCGGTCCCCGATTGGGGGAGACCTATGGCTACACCTTC.

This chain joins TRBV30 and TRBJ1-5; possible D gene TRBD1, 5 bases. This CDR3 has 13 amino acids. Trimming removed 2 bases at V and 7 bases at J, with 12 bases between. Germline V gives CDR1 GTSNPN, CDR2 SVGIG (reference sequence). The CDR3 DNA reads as TGTGCCTGGAGTCAATCAGGGAACCAGCCCCAGCATTTT. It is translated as CAWSQSGNQPQHF.

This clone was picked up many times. CDR3 sequence (DNA): TGTGCCAGCAGCCAACCTGGGCTTACTGAAGCTTTCTTT. Its translation is CASSQPGLTEAFF. The chain employs TRBV3-1 and TRBJ1-1, with unresolved D. Germline values: CDR1 LGHDT, CDR2 YNNKEL (reference sequence). The CDR3 runs 13 residues. With 2 bases removed from V and 5 bases from J, the gap between germline ends came to 9 bases.

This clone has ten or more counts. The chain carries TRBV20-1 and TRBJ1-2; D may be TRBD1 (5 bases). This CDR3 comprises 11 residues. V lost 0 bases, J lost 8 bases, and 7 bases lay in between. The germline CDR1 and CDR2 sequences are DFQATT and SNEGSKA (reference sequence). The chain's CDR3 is CSAREGGGYTF. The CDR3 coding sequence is TGCAGTGCTAGAGAGGGGGGAGGCTACACCTTC.

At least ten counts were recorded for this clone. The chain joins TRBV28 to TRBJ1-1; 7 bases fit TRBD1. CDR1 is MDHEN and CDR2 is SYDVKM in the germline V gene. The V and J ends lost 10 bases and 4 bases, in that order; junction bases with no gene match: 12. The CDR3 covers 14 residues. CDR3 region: CATGVGGEGTEAFF. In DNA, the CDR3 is TGTGCCACGGGGGTAGGGGGCGAAGGCACTGAAGCTTTCTTT.

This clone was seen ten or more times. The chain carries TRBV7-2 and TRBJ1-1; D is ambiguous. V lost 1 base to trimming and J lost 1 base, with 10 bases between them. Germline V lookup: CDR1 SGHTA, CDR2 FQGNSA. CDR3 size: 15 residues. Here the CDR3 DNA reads TGTGCCAGCAGCTTAGAGATCGGCGGGAACACTGAAGCTTTCTTT. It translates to CASSLEIGGNTEAFF.